The entry below describes one T cell receptor (beta chain). Its cognate antigen is unknown. The CDR3 totals 19 residues. Germline V gives CDR1 SGHTA, CDR2 FQGNSA. Unmatched junction bases numbered 15, after V lost 4 bases and J lost 5 bases. Method: immunoSEQ multiplex PCR; TCRdb's copy keeps in-frame clones and lacks some. Of roughly 80,000 clones in the sample, roughly 87% are singletons; the top ten hold approximately 1.4%. This record comes from a study of siplizumab effects on memory and regulatory T cells. Findings and limits, study-wide: Most proliferating CD4+ or CD8+ clones, roughly 75-96%, had no naive or memory assignment.

The sample comprised Tregs sorted from blood. V gene TRBV7-2 combines with J gene TRBJ2-2; 11 bases align to TRBD2. The TCR comes from a human donor in good health. The CDR3 bases are TGTGCCAGCAGCTCTAGCGCGACTAGCGGGAACCCGCGGACCGGGGAGCTGTTTTTT. Residues: CASSSSATSGNPRTGELFF.